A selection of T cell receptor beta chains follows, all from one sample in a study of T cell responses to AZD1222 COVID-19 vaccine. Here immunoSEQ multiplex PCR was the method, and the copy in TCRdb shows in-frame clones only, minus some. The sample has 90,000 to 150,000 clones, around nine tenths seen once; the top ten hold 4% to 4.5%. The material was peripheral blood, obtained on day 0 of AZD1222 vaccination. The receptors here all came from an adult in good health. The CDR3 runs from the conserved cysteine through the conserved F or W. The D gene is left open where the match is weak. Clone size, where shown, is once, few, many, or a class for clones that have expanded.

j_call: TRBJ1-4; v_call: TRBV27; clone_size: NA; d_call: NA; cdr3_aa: CASSLSNRAGAGTNEKLFF; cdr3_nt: TGTGCCAGCAGTTTATCGAACAGGGCAGGGGCTGGCACTAATGAAAAACTGTTTTTT
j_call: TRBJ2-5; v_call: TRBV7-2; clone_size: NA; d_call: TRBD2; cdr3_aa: CASSLLTSGGWETQYF; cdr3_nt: TGTGCCAGCAGCTTATTGACTAGCGGGGGATGGGAGACCCAGTACTTC
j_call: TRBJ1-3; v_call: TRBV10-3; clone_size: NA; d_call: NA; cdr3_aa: CAISESAGSSGNTIYF; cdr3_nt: TGTGCCATCAGTGAGTCGGCAGGGAGCTCTGGAAACACCATATATTTT
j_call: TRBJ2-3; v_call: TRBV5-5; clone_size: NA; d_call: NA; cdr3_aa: CASSLGLGTDTQYF; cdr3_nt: TGTGCCAGCAGCTTGGGTTTGGGCACAGATACGCAGTATTTT
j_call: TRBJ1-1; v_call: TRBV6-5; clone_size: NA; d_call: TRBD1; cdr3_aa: CASRAGGANTEAFF; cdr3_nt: TGTGCCAGCAGGGCAGGGGGCGCAAACACTGAAGCTTTCTTT
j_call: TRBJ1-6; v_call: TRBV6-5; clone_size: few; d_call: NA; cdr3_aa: CATTSQGLMNSPLHF; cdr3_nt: TGTGCCACCACGTCCCAGGGACTGATGAATTCACCCCTCCACTTT
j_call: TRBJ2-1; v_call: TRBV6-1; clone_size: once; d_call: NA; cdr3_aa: CASSDRVGSSYNEQFF; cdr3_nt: TGTGCCAGCAGTGATAGGGTAGGCAGCTCCTACAATGAGCAGTTCTTC
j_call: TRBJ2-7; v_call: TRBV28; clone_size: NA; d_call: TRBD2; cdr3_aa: CATLSGGFEQYF; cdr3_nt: TGTGCCACCCTCTCCGGGGGGTTCGAGCAGTACTTC
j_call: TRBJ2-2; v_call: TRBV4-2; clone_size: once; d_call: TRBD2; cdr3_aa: CASSRDYTNTGELFF; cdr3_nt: TGTGCCAGCAGCCGGGACTATACTAACACCGGGGAGCTGTTTTTT
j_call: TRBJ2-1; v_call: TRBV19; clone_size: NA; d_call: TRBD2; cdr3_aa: CASASGGGHEQFF; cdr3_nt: TGTGCCAGTGCTAGCGGGGGGGGGCATGAGCAGTTCTTC
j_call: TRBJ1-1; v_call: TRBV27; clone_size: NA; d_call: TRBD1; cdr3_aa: CASSSGTGYGGAFF; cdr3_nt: TGTGCCAGCAGTTCCGGGACAGGGTACGGCGGAGCTTTCTTT
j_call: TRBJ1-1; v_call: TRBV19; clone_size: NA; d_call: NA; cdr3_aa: CASSIAPGVNTEAFF; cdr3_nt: TGTGCCAGTAGTATAGCCCCGGGAGTGAACACTGAAGCTTTCTTT
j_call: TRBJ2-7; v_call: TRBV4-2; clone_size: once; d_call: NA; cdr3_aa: CASSQSSGVNEQYF; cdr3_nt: TGTGCCAGCAGCCAATCGTCGGGGGTCAACGAGCAGTACTTC
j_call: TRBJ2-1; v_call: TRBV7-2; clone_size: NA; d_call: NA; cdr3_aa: CASSLDSSDHNEQFF; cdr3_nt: TGTGCCAGCAGCCTGGATTCTAGCGACCACAATGAGCAGTTCTTC
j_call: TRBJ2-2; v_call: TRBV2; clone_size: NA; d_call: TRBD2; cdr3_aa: CASRKLAGVAGELFF; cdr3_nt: TGTGCCAGCAGGAAACTAGCGGGAGTCGCCGGGGAGCTGTTTTTT
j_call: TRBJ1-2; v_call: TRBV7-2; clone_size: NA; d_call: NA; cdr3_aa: CASSFLDSSNYGYTF; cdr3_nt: TGTGCCAGCAGCTTTCTTGACAGTTCTAACTATGGCTACACCTTC
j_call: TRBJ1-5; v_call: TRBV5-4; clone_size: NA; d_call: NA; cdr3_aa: CASSLDAVQPQHF; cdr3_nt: TGTGCCAGCAGCTTGGACGCCGTACAGCCCCAGCATTTT
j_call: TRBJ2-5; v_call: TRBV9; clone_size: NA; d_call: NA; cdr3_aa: CASSVGGVEETQYF; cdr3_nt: TGTGCCAGCAGCGTAGGAGGGGTAGAAGAGACCCAGTACTTC
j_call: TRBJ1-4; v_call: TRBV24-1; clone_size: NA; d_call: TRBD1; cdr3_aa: CATSDGGQGREEKLFF; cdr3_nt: TGTGCCACCAGTGATGGCGGACAGGGCAGAGAGGAAAAACTGTTTTTT
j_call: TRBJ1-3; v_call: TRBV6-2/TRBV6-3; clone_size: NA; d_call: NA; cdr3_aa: CASSHGTAAGNTIYF; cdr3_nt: TGTGCCAGCAGCCATGGGACCGCTGCGGGAAACACCATATATTTT
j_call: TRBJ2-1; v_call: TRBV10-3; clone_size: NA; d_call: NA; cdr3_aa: CAISDRIGQGLDNEQFF; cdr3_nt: TGTGCCATCAGTGACCGTATCGGGCAGGGTCTGGACAATGAGCAGTTCTTC
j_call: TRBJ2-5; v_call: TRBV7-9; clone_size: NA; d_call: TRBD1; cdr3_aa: CASSLGTGGQETQYF; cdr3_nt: TGTGCCAGCAGCTTAGGTACAGGGGGCCAAGAGACCCAGTACTTC
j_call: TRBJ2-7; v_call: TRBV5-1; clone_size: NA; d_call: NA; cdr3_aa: CARFEGNGVSSEQYF; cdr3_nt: TGCGCCAGATTCGAAGGGAATGGGGTTTCGTCCGAGCAGTACTTC
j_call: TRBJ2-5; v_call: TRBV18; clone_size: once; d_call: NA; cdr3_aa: CASSPKSGTQETQYF; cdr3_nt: TGTGCCAGCTCACCAAAGAGCGGGACACAAGAGACCCAGTACTTC
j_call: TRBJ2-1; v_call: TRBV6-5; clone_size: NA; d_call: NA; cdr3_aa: CASSYSIRGEQFF; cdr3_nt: TGTGCCAGCAGTTACTCGATTCGTGGTGAGCAGTTCTTC
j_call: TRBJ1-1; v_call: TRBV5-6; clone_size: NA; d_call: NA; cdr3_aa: CASSLVSRGPYSAFF; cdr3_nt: TGTGCCAGCAGCTTGGTTTCTAGAGGCCCCTATTCCGCTTTCTTT
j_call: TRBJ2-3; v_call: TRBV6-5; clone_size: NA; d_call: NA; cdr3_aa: CASSYSNKGTDTQYF; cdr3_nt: TGTGCCAGCAGTTACTCGAATAAGGGCACAGATACGCAGTATTTT
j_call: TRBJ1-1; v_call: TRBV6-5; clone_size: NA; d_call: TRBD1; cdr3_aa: CASSQRPRGAEAFF; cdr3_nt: TGTGCCAGCAGCCAACGGCCCAGGGGGGCTGAAGCTTTCTTT
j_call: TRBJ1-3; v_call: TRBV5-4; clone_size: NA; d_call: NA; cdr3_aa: CASSPGVSGNTIYF; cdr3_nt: TGTGCCAGCAGCCCCGGGGTTTCCGGAAACACCATATATTTT
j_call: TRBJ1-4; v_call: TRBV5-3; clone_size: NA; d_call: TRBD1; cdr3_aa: CARSHKQGAPSF; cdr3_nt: TGTGCCAGAAGCCACAAACAGGGGGCGCCTTCTTTT
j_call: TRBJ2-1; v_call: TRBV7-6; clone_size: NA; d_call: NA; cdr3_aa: CASSLAGESSYNEQFF; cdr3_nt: TGTGCCAGCAGCTTAGCGGGGGAGAGCTCCTACAATGAGCAGTTCTTC
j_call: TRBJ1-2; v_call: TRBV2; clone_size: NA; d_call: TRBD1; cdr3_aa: CASSEGAATNYGYTF; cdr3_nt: TGTGCCAGCAGCGAGGGGGCAGCTACTAACTATGGCTACACCTTC
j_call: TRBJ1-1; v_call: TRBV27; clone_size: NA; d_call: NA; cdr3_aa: CASSFRGQNTEAFF; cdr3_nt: TGTGCCAGCAGTTTTCGGGGACAGAACACTGAAGCTTTCTTT
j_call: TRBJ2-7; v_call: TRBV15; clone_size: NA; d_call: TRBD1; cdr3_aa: CATSRSTPGTGWIEQYF; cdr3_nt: TGTGCCACCAGCAGATCGACACCTGGGACAGGGTGGATCGAGCAGTACTTC
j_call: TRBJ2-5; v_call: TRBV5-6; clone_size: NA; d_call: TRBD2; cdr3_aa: CASSFGGVGETQYF; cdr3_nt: TGTGCCAGCAGCTTTGGGGGGGTTGGAGAGACCCAGTACTTC
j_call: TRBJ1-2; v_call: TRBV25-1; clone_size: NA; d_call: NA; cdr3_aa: CASSPRGGYGYTF; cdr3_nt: TGTGCCAGCAGTCCCCGGGGTGGGTATGGCTACACCTTC
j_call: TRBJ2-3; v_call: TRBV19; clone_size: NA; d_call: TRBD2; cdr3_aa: CASISGLAPDTQYF; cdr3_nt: TGTGCCAGTATTTCCGGACTAGCCCCAGATACGCAGTATTTT
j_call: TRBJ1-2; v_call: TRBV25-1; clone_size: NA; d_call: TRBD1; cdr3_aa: CASSPPRQGTINYGYTF; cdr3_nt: TGTGCCAGCAGTCCCCCGAGACAGGGGACAATTAACTATGGCTACACCTTC
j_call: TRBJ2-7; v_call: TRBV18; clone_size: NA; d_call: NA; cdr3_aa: CASHRIAEQYF; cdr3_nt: TGTGCCAGTCATAGAATAGCCGAGCAGTACTTC
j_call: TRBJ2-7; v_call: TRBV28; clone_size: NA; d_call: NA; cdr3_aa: CASSLLWATSYEQYF; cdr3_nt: TGTGCCAGCAGTTTATTGTGGGCGACCTCCTACGAGCAGTACTTC
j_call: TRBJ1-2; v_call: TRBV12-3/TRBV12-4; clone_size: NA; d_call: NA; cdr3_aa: CASSSKYGYTF; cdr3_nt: TGTGCCAGCAGTTCCAAATATGGCTACACCTTC
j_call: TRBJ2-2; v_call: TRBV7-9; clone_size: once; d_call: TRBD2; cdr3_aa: CASSPMIGRLAENTGELFF; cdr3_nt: TGTGCCAGCAGCCCGATGATTGGCCGACTAGCGGAGAACACCGGGGAGCTGTTTTTT
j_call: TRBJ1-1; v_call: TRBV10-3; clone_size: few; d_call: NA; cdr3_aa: CAISEKGLGTEAFF; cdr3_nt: TGTGCCATCAGTGAGAAGGGGTTGGGCACTGAAGCTTTCTTT
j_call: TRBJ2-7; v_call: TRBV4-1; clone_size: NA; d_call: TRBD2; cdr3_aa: CASSFGRGGSYEQYF; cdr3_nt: TGCGCCAGCAGCTTCGGGCGGGGGGGCTCCTACGAGCAGTACTTC